This is a list of T cell receptor beta chains from one sample in a study of Tregs in tolerant kidney transplant recipients. These receptors are not linked to any known antigen. The assay was immunoSEQ multiplex PCR, and TCRdb's table has in-frame clones only and misses some. The sample carries some 18,000 clones, 50% to 70% recorded once. The source material was Tregs from blood cultured with allogeneic cells. Source of these receptors: a human donor in good health. Each CDR3 is given with its conserved first and last residue. Each record gives: J gene, clone size, V gene, D gene, CDR3 DNA, CDR3 protein. The D gene is left open where the match is weak. Rows may omit the clone size; those that give it use once, few, many or a size class.

j_gene: TRBJ2-1; abundance: NA; v_gene: TRBV5-1; d_gene: NA; CDR3nt: TGCGCCAGCAGCTTGGCCGGAACTCAAGCGCAGTTCTTC; CDR3aa: CASSLAGTQAQFF
j_gene: TRBJ2-6; abundance: NA; v_gene: TRBV13; d_gene: TRBD1; CDR3nt: TGTGCCAGCAGCCAGAAGCCGCCTAACATCCTTTCCAGGGGGCGCGAGACTGGGGCCAACGTCCTGACTTTC; CDR3aa: CASSQKPPNILSRGRETGANVLTF
j_gene: TRBJ1-2; abundance: NA; v_gene: TRBV18; d_gene: TRBD1; CDR3nt: TGTGCCAGCTCACCGCGGACAGGGGAGCTTGGCTACACCTTC; CDR3aa: CASSPRTGELGYTF
j_gene: TRBJ1-1; abundance: NA; v_gene: TRBV25-1; d_gene: NA; CDR3nt: TGTGCCAGCAAGCCGGGTTGGGTCACTGAAGCTTTCTTT; CDR3aa: CASKPGWVTEAFF
j_gene: TRBJ1-1; abundance: few; v_gene: TRBV29-1; d_gene: NA; CDR3nt: TGCAGCGCTTCCAGGGGCCTGACTGAAGCTTTCTTT; CDR3aa: CSASRGLTEAFF
j_gene: TRBJ2-1; abundance: NA; v_gene: TRBV5-4; d_gene: TRBD2; CDR3nt: TGTGCCAGCAGCTTTGGAGCGGGAATCTACAATGAGCAGTTCTTC; CDR3aa: CASSFGAGIYNEQFF
j_gene: TRBJ1-1; abundance: NA; v_gene: TRBV11-2; d_gene: TRBD1; CDR3nt: TGTGCCAGCAGCTTATCCGGGGGGACAGATGCTTTCTTT; CDR3aa: CASSLSGGTDAFF
j_gene: TRBJ1-4; abundance: NA; v_gene: TRBV18; d_gene: NA; CDR3nt: TGTGCCAGCTCACGGGGTCTGGATGAAAAACTGTTTTTT; CDR3aa: CASSRGLDEKLFF
j_gene: TRBJ1-2; abundance: few; v_gene: TRBV11-2; d_gene: NA; CDR3nt: TGTGCCAGCAGCTCCAACGGGGCGTTAGGTGGCTACACCTTC; CDR3aa: CASSSNGALGGYTF
j_gene: TRBJ2-1; abundance: NA; v_gene: TRBV30; d_gene: TRBD2; CDR3nt: TGTGCCTGGAGAGCTAGCGGGAGGGCCCCACGGCTGTTCTTC; CDR3aa: CAWRASGRAPRLFF
j_gene: TRBJ2-7; abundance: NA; v_gene: TRBV6-5; d_gene: TRBD2; CDR3nt: TGTGCCAGCAGTTACCTTGGGAATAGCGGGAGGTACGAGCAGTACTTC; CDR3aa: CASSYLGNSGRYEQYF
j_gene: TRBJ2-3; abundance: NA; v_gene: TRBV25-1; d_gene: NA; CDR3nt: TGTGCCAGCAGTGACCCGGGGAACCTAGATACGCAGTATTTT; CDR3aa: CASSDPGNLDTQYF
j_gene: TRBJ1-1; abundance: medium-sized; v_gene: TRBV18; d_gene: NA; CDR3nt: TGTGCCAGCTCACCAACGGACGGGAACACTGAAGCTTTCTTT; CDR3aa: CASSPTDGNTEAFF
j_gene: TRBJ1-2; abundance: NA; v_gene: TRBV30; d_gene: NA; CDR3nt: TGTGCCTGGAGTGGGGGGGGCGGCTACACCTTC; CDR3aa: CAWSGGGGYTF
j_gene: TRBJ2-7; abundance: NA; v_gene: TRBV7-8; d_gene: NA; CDR3nt: TGTGCCAGCAGCTTAGCGAGCCCCCCGGGACACAGCTACGAGCAGTACTTC; CDR3aa: CASSLASPPGHSYEQYF
j_gene: TRBJ1-5; abundance: NA; v_gene: TRBV19; d_gene: NA; CDR3nt: TGTGCCAGTAGTATAAATGTCAGGGGACCGGGGCCCCAGCATTTT; CDR3aa: CASSINVRGPGPQHF
j_gene: TRBJ1-5; abundance: NA; v_gene: TRBV19; d_gene: TRBD1; CDR3nt: TGTGCCAGTACCTGGAAAGGGACAGGGATAGATAGCAATCAGCCCCAGCATTTT; CDR3aa: CASTWKGTGIDSNQPQHF
j_gene: TRBJ1-6; abundance: NA; v_gene: TRBV13; d_gene: NA; CDR3nt: TGTGCCAGCAGCGGTGGACAGTTGGACAATTCACCCCTCCACTTT; CDR3aa: CASSGGQLDNSPLHF
j_gene: TRBJ1-6; abundance: NA; v_gene: TRBV18; d_gene: NA; CDR3nt: TGTGCCAGCTCCACGCGAAGTCCGGGGTCACCCCTCCACTTT; CDR3aa: CASSTRSPGSPLHF
j_gene: TRBJ2-3; abundance: once; v_gene: TRBV29-1; d_gene: TRBD2; CDR3nt: TGCAGCGCCGGGACTAGTTGGTTAGGAGATACGCAGTATTTT; CDR3aa: CSAGTSWLGDTQYF
j_gene: TRBJ1-1; abundance: NA; v_gene: TRBV28; d_gene: NA; CDR3nt: TGTGCCAGCAGTTTAGGGGGGATGGTTTATCCTGAAGCTTTCTTT; CDR3aa: CASSLGGMVYPEAFF
j_gene: TRBJ2-5; abundance: NA; v_gene: TRBV30; d_gene: NA; CDR3nt: TGTGCCTGGAGCGGGGGAGCCCAAGAGACCCAGTACTTC; CDR3aa: CAWSGGAQETQYF
j_gene: TRBJ2-7; abundance: few; v_gene: TRBV10-3; d_gene: NA; CDR3nt: TGTGCCATCAGTGAGAGTGGGGGCTCGGGTGAGCAGTACTTC; CDR3aa: CAISESGGSGEQYF
j_gene: TRBJ2-3; abundance: NA; v_gene: TRBV19; d_gene: NA; CDR3nt: TGTGCCAGTAGTATAGGCCCCGGACAGATCACAGATACGCAGTATTTT; CDR3aa: CASSIGPGQITDTQYF
j_gene: TRBJ1-2; abundance: NA; v_gene: TRBV27; d_gene: NA; CDR3nt: TGTGCCAGCAGTTCACAGTCTAACTATGGCTACACCTTC; CDR3aa: CASSSQSNYGYTF
j_gene: TRBJ2-5; abundance: few; v_gene: TRBV9; d_gene: TRBD2; CDR3nt: TGTGCCAGCAGCGTAGCCCCCGCGGGAGGAGGACAAGAGACCCAGTACTTC; CDR3aa: CASSVAPAGGGQETQYF
j_gene: TRBJ2-2; abundance: NA; v_gene: TRBV5-1; d_gene: TRBD2; CDR3nt: TGCGCCAGCAGCTTGACCGGGACTATCGACACCGGGGAGCTGTTTTTT; CDR3aa: CASSLTGTIDTGELFF
j_gene: TRBJ2-1; abundance: NA; v_gene: TRBV10-2; d_gene: TRBD2; CDR3nt: TGCGCCAGCAGGGTTAGCGGGAGCTCCTACAATGAGCAGTTCTTC; CDR3aa: CASRVSGSSYNEQFF
j_gene: TRBJ1-6; abundance: few; v_gene: TRBV6-1; d_gene: NA; CDR3nt: TGTGCCAGCGTCAGTGGGAGCTCCTATAATTCACCCCTCCACTTT; CDR3aa: CASVSGSSYNSPLHF
j_gene: TRBJ1-1; abundance: NA; v_gene: TRBV11-1; d_gene: TRBD1; CDR3nt: TGTGCCAGCAGACCATCGGACAGGGGGGACACTGAAGCTTTCTTT; CDR3aa: CASRPSDRGDTEAFF
j_gene: TRBJ1-2; abundance: NA; v_gene: TRBV5-4; d_gene: NA; CDR3nt: TGTGCCAGCAGCTTGGCCGTTAACTATGGCTACACCTTC; CDR3aa: CASSLAVNYGYTF
j_gene: TRBJ2-7; abundance: NA; v_gene: TRBV7-2; d_gene: TRBD1; CDR3nt: TGTGCCAGCAGCCGTAGGGGGACAGGGGAGCAGTACTTC; CDR3aa: CASSRRGTGEQYF
j_gene: TRBJ1-2; abundance: NA; v_gene: TRBV29-1; d_gene: NA; CDR3nt: TGCAGCGTCTTAGCTAACTATGGCTACACCTTC; CDR3aa: CSVLANYGYTF